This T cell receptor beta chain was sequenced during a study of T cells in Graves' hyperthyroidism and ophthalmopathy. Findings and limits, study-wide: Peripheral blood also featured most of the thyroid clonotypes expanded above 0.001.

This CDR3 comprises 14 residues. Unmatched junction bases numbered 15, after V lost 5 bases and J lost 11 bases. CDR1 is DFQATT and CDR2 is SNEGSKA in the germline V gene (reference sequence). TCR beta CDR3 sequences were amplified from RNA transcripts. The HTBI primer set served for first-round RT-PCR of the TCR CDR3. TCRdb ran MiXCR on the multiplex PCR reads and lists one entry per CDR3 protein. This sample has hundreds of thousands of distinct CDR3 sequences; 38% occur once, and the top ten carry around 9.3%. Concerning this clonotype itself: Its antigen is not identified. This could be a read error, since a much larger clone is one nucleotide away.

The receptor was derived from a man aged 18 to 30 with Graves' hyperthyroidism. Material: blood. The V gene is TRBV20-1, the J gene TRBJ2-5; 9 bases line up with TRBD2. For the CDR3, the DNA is TGCAGTGCTTCACCCTTGGGACTAGCCAGCTGGCAGTACTTC. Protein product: CSASPLGLASWQYF.